A selection of T cell receptor beta chains follows, all from one sample in a study of blood T cell repertoires in COVID-19. This table comes from immunoSEQ multiplex PCR, and its TCRdb copy is limited to in-frame clones, with some not included. The sample lists 150,000 to 200,000 clones; 80% to 95% were seen once. The sequencing input was peripheral blood. The receptor source for this set is a woman aged 60-70 years with COVID-19, enrolled during active disease. Each CDR3 is given with its conserved first and last residue. D genes are given only for firm matches. The listing skips clone size in some rows; elsewhere it reads once, few, many or a size class.

CDR3nt | CDR3aa | j_gene | v_gene | d_gene | len | abundance
TGTGCCAGCAGCCGGCAAGGACAGGGCAATCAGCCCCAGCATTTT | CASSRQGQGNQPQHF | TRBJ1-5 | TRBV3-1/TRBV3-2 | TRBD1 | 15 | few
TGTGCCAGCAGCCCAAACCCGGGACAGGGTATATATGAGCAGTTCTTC | CASSPNPGQGIYEQFF | TRBJ2-1 | TRBV4-2 | TRBD1 | 16 | -
TGTGCCAGTAGTATCAGCGTCAGGGGGTGGACTGAAGCTTTCTTT | CASSISVRGWTEAFF | TRBJ1-1 | TRBV19 | TRBD1 | 15 | -
TGTGCCAGCAGCGTAGGTTCGGGGTTTGGAAACACCATATATTTT | CASSVGSGFGNTIYF | TRBJ1-3 | TRBV9 | - | 15 | -
TGTGCCAGCAGTGAAGCAACAGGAGGGAAACTGTTTTTT | CASSEATGGKLFF | TRBJ1-4 | TRBV6-4 | - | 13 | -
TGCGCCAGCAGGGGGACAGGGGCCCCACCCTTTAACTATGGCTACACCTTC | CASRGTGAPPFNYGYTF | TRBJ1-2 | TRBV23-1 | TRBD1 | 17 | -
TGCAGCGTTGGGGGACACTTGAACACTGAAGCTTTCTTT | CSVGGHLNTEAFF | TRBJ1-1 | TRBV29-1 | - | 13 | -
TGTGCCAGCAGCTTGGATAGCTCTGGAAACACCATATATTTT | CASSLDSSGNTIYF | TRBJ1-3 | TRBV5-4 | - | 14 | -
TGTGCCAGCAGCTTAGGTCGGGGGGGCGGCAATGAGCAGTTCTTC | CASSLGRGGGNEQFF | TRBJ2-1 | TRBV7-2 | TRBD2 | 15 | -
TGTGCCAGTACCCTCACAGGGTATGGCAATCAGCCCCAGCATTTT | CASTLTGYGNQPQHF | TRBJ1-5 | TRBV19 | - | 15 | -